Shown below are 12 T cell receptor beta chains from a single sample sequenced in a study of T-cell memory formation after mild COVID-19. A single record per CDR3 protein comes from TCRdb applying MiXCR to the 5' RACE reads. The sample has 150,000 to 200,000 distinct CDR3 sequences; approximately 16% are singletons. The sample taken for sequencing was PBMCs or a T cell subset sorted from them (not recorded which). These TCRs come from an adult woman who had mild COVID-19 (a few samples of this study predate the infection). Cell type and time point are not known.

The rearrangement joins TRBV10-3 to TRBJ1-2; D is possibly TRBD1 (6 bases). Germline V gives CDR1 ENHRY, CDR2 SYGVKD. The CDR3 contains 13 residues. Trimming stripped 7 bases from V and 14 bases from J, with 23 bases between. CDR3 DNA: TGTGCCATCAACGCCCGGGACAAGGATCTGGGGACCTTC. This encodes CAINARDKDLGTF.

The chain recombines TRBV30 with TRBJ1-2, with TRBD1 matching over 8 bases. The CDR3 loop spans 15 amino acids. With V trimmed by 7 bases and J by 3 bases, 13 bases remained unmatched. Per germline, CDR1 GTSNPN and CDR2 SVGIG (reference sequence). Written as DNA, the CDR3 is TGTGCCTTCGGACAGGGAACGTCCCAGTACTATGGCTACACCTTC. It is translated as CAFGQGTSQYYGYTF. Combining the CDR3 with reference TRBV30 and TRBJ1-2 gives the whole variable domain SQTIHQWPATLVQPVGSPLSLECTVEGTSNPNLYWYRQAAGRGLQLLFYSVGIGQISSEVPQNLSASRPQDRQFILSSKKLLLSDSGFYLCAFGQGTSQYYGYTFGSGTRLTVV.

This rearrangement joins TRBV12-3 or TRBV12-4 to TRBJ2-1; D unresolved. The length of the CDR3 is 14 residues. V was clipped by 0 bases and J by 9 bases, with 12 bases between them. The DNA for the CDR3 is TGTGCCAGCAGTTTAGCCCGGGCCCAAGGTGAGCAGTTCTTC. This encodes CASSLARAQGEQFF.

The chain carries TRBV6-5 and TRBJ1-2, with D perhaps matching TRBD1 (5 bases). The CDR3 loop spans 13 amino acids. Germline V gene lookup returns CDR1 MNHEY and CDR2 SVGAGI. V gave up 8 bases and J gave up 4 bases, with 14 bases separating them. The CDR3 nucleotides read TGTGCCAGCTCGTCCAGGGTGGGCTATGGCTACACCTTC. It encodes CASSSRVGYGYTF.

This clonotype showed up just a few times. V gene TRBV6-1 combines with J gene TRBJ2-7; D is possibly TRBD1 or TRBD2 (5 bases each). The V end was cut by 2 bases, the J end by 1 base, with 15 bases between. This CDR3 is built from 16 residues. Germline loops: CDR1 MNHNS, CDR2 SASEGT. The CDR3 nucleotides read TGTGCCAGCAGTGAAATCGGGATGGGGGTTTCCTACGAGCAGTACTTC. It translates to CASSEIGMGVSYEQYF.

V gene TRBV2 combines with J gene TRBJ2-7, with D possibly being TRBD1 (5 bases). CDR3 length equals 15 residues. The germline V and J ends were trimmed by 4 bases and 1 base, with 14 bases remaining between them. The germline gives CDR1 SNHLY, CDR2 FYNNEI. CDR3 residues: CASSGLKRGSYEQYF. The CDR3 coding sequence is TGTGCCAGCAGTGGATTAAAAAGGGGATCCTACGAGCAGTACTTC. Full variable domain (remainder filled in from reference TRBV2 and TRBJ2-7): EPEVTQTPSHQVTQMGQEVILRCVPISNHLYFYWYRQILGQKVEFLVSFYNNEISEKSEIFDDQFSVERPDGSNFTLKIRSTKLEDSAMYFCASSGLKRGSYEQYFGPGTRLTVT.

This clonotype was seen only a few times. This chain connects TRBV7-8 to TRBJ2-5; 7 bases fit TRBD1. Per the germline V gene, CDR1 is SGHVS and CDR2 is FQNEAQ. This CDR3 is built from 16 residues. J was trimmed by 2 bases and V by 5 bases; bases with no gene match: 11. This chain's CDR3 is CASSAQTGLGQETQYF. CDR3 sequence (DNA): TGTGCCAGCAGCGCCCAGACAGGGCTCGGGCAAGAGACCCAGTACTTC.

V usage is TRBV20-1 and J usage is TRBJ1-5, with no clear D. With 0 bases removed from V and 6 bases from J, the gap between germline ends came to 12 bases. In germline, CDR1 is DFQATT, CDR2 SNEGSKA (reference sequence). The CDR3 length is 14 residues. The CDR3 bases are TGCAGTGCTAGAGAAGGGATCTCAAGTCAGCCCCAGCATTTT. Translation: CSAREGISSQPQHF.

J is TRBJ2-4 and V is TRBV5-5, with 7 bases aligning to TRBD2. V lost 4 bases and J lost 9; bases outside the gene matches: 7. This CDR3 spans 13 amino acids. CDR1 is SGHKS, CDR2 YYEKEE, per germline (reference sequence). CDR3 region: CASSLEWGGIQYF. CDR3 in DNA: TGTGCCAGCAGCCTGGAATGGGGGGGCATTCAGTACTTC.

There are a few counts of this clonotype. The chain links TRBV7-8 to TRBJ2-7; D may be TRBD1 (6 bases). Trimming left V 1 base short and J 4 bases short, with 14 bases between. Germline CDR1 is SGHVS and CDR2 is FQNEAQ. The CDR3 loop spans 15 amino acids. The CDR3 reads CASSLVGGAIYEQYF. The DNA of the CDR3 is TGTGCCAGCAGCTTAGTTGGGGGCGCGATATACGAGCAGTACTTC.

The V call is TRBV4-2, the J call TRBJ2-1; 7 nucleotides align to TRBD2. V lost 3 bases, J lost 0 bases, and 2 bases stayed unmatched. The CDR3 is made up of 15 amino acids. Looked up from germline, CDR1 is LGHNA and CDR2 is YNFKEQ. In DNA, the CDR3 is TGTGCCAGCAGCCAGAGCGGGGACTCCTACAATGAGCAGTTCTTC. Protein product: CASSQSGDSYNEQFF.

This clonotype was seen a handful of times. The chain links TRBV7-6 to TRBJ2-1; 10 bases line up with TRBD2. The CDR3 consists of 16 residues. Germline V gene lookup returns CDR1 SGHVS and CDR2 FNYEAQ. V gave up 5 bases and J gave up 8 bases; unmatched junction bases: 12. This chain's CDR3 is CASSAYPSGSRDEQFF. For the CDR3, the DNA is TGTGCCAGCAGCGCCTACCCTAGCGGGAGTAGGGATGAGCAGTTCTTC.